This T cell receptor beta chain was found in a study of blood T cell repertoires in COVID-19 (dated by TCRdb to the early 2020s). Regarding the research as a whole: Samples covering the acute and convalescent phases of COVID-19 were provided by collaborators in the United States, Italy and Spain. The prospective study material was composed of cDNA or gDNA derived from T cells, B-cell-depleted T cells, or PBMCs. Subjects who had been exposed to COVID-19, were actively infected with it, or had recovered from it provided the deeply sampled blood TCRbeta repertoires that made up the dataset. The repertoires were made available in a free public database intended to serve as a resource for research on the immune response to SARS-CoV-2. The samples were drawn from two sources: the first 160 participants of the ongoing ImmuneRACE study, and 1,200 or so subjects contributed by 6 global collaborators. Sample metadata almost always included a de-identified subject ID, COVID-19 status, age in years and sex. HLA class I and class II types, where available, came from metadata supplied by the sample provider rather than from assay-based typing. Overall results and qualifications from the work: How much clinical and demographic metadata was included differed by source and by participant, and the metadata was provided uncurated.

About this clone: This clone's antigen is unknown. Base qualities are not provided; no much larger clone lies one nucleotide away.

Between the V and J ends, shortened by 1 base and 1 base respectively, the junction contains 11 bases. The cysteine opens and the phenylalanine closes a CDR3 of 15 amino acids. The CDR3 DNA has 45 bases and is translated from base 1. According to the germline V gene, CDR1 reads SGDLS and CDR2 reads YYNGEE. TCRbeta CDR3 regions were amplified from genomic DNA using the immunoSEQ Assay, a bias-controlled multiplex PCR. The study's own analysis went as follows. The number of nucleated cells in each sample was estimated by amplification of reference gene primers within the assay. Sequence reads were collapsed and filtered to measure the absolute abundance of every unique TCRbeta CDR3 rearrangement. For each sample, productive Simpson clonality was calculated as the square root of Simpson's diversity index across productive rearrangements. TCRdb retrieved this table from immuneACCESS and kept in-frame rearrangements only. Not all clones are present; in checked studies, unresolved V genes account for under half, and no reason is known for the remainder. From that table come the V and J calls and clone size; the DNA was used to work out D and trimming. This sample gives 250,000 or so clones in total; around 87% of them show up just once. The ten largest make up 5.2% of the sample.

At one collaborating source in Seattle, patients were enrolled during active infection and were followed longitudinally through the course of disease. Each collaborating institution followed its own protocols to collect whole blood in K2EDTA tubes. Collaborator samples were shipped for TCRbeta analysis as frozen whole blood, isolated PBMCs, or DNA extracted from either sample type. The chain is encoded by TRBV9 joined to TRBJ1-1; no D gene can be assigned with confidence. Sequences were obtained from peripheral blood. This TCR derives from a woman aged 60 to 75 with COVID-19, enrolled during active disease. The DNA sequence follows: TGTGCCAGCAGCGTAACGGGGAACGCGAACACTGAAGCTTTCTTT. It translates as CASSVTGNANTEAFF. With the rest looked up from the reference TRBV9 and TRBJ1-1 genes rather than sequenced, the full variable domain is DSGVTQTPKHLITATGQRVTLRCSPRSGDLSVYWYQQSLDQGLQFLIQYYNGEERAKGNILERFSAQQFPDLHSELNLSSLELGDSALYFCASSVTGNANTEAFFGQGTRLTVV.